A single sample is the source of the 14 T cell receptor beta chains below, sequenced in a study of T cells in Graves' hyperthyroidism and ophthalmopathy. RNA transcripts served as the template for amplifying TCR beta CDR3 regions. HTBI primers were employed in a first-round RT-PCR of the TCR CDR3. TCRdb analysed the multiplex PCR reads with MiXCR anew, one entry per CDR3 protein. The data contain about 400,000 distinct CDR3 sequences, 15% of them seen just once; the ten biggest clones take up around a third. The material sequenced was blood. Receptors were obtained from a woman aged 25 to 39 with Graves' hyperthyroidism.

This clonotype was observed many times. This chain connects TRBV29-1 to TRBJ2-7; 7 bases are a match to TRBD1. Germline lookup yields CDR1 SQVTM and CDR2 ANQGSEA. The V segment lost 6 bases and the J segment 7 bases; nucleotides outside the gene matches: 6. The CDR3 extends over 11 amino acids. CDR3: CSVPTGVEQYF. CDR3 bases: TGCAGCGTGCCTACAGGGGTGGAGCAGTACTTC.

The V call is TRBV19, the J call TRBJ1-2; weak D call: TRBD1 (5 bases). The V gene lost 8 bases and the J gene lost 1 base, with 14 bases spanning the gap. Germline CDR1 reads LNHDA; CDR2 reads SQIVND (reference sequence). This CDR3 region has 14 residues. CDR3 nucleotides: TGTGCCAGTGTTACCGGGGGAAATAACTATGGCTACACCTTC. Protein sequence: CASVTGGNNYGYTF.

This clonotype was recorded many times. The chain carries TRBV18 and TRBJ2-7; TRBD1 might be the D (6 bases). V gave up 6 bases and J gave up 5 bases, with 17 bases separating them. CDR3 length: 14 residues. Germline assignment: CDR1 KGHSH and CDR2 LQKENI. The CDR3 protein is CASSEDSPDDEQYF. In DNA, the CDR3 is TGTGCCAGCTCTGAGGACAGCCCCGACGACGAGCAGTACTTC.

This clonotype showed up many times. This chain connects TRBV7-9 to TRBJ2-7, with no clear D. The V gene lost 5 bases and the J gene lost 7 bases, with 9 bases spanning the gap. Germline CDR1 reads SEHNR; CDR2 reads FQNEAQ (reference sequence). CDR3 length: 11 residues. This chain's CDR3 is CASSPVLEQYF. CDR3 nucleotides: TGTGCCAGCAGCCCTGTACTAGAGCAGTACTTC.

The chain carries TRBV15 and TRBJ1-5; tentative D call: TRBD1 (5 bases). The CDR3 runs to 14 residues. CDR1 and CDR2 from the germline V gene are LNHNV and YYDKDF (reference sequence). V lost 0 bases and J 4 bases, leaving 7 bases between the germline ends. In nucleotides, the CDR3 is TGTGCCACCAGCAGAGATGGGGGAAATCAGCCCCAGCATTTT. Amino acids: CATSRDGGNQPQHF. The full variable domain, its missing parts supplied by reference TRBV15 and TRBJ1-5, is DAMVIQNPRYQVTQFGKPVTLSCSQTLNHNVMYWYQQKSSQAPKLLFHYYDKDFNNEADTPDNFQSRRPNTSFCFLDIRSPGLGDTAMYLCATSRDGGNQPQHFGDGTRLSIL.

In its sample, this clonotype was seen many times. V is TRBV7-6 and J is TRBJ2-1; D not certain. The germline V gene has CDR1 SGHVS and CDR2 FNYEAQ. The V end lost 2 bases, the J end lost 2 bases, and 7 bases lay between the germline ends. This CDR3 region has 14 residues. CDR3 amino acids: CASSLNWAYNEQFF. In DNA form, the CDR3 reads TGTGCCAGCAGCTTAAACTGGGCCTACAATGAGCAGTTCTTC.

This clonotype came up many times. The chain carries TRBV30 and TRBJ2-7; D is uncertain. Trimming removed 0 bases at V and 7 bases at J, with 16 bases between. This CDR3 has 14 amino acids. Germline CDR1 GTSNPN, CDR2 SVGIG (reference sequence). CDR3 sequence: CAWSVMVGLGEQYF. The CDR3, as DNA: TGTGCCTGGAGTGTAATGGTCGGGTTGGGAGAGCAGTACTTC.

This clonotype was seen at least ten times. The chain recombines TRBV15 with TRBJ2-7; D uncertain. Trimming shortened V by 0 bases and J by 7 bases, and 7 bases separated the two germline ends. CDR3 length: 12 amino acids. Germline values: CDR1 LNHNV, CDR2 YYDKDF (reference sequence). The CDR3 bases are TGTGCCACCAGCAGAGATGTCCAAGAGCAGTACTTC. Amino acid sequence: CATSRDVQEQYF.

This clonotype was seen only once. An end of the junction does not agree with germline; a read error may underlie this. CDR3 loop: CASGRGDYGFTF. The CDR3 coding sequence is TGTGCCAGCGGACGGGGCGACTATGGCTTCACCTTC. The chain couples TRBV6-1 to TRBJ1-2; D is perhaps TRBD1 (5 bases). This CDR3 comprises 12 residues. Germline V gene sequence: CDR1 MNHNS, CDR2 SASEGT.

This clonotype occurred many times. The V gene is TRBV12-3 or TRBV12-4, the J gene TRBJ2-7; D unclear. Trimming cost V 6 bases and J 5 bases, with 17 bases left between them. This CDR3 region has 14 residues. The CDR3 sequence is CASSTTRPGDEQYF. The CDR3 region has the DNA TGTGCCAGCAGCACGACTCGACCCGGAGACGAGCAGTACTTC.

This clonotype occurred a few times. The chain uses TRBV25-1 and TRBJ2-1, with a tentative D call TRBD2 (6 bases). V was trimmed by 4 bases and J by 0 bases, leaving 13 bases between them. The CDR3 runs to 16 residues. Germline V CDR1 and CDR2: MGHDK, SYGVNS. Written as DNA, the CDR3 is TGTGCCAGCAGTGGACCCGCGGGAACCTCCTACAATGAGCAGTTCTTC. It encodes CASSGPAGTSYNEQFF.

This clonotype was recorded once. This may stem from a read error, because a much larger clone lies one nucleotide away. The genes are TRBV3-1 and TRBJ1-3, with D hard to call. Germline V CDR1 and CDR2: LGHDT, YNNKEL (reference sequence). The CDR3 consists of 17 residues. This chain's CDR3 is CASSQDEDLISGNAIYF. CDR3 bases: TGTGCCAGCAGCCAAGATGAGGACCTTATCTCTGGAAACGCCATATATTTT.

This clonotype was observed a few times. CDR3 loop: CASRHGTGDYEQYF. The DNA for the CDR3 is TGTGCCAGTAGGCACGGGACAGGGGACTACGAGCAGTACTTC. The chain has TRBV19 and TRBJ2-7, with 10 bases matching TRBD1. The germline CDR1 and CDR2 sequences are LNHDA and SQIVND (reference sequence). The CDR3 has 14 amino acids. Trimming took 6 bases from V and 3 from J; bases not matched to a gene: 5.

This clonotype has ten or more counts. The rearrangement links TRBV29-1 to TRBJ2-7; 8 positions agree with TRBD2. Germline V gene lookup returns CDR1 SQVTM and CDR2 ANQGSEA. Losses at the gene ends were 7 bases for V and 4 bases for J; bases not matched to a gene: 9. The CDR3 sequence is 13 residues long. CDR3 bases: TGCAGCGGGATGAGACGGGAGGGTTACGAGCAGTACTTC. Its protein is CSGMRREGYEQYF.